These 3 T cell receptor beta chains came from one sample sequenced in a study of PD-1 blockade in classical Hodgkin lymphoma. Only in-frame clones appear in the TCRdb table, and some are missing; sequencing was by immunoSEQ multiplex PCR. The sample holds some 96,000 clones; 85% to 95% are singletons and the top ten take around 2%. Time point: cycle 4 day 1 (C4D1), after less than 7 weeks of nivolumab. Every single patient, without exception, relapsed after autologous stem cell transplantation, and brentuximab vedotin exposure varied. Material: peripheral blood mononuclear cells (PBMCs), obtained before the fourth cycle of nivolumab. The receptors were sampled from a human donor with classical Hodgkin lymphoma.

This chain links TRBV27 with TRBJ1-6; 7 bases fit TRBD1. The CDR3 is 15 amino acids. Germline V gives CDR1 MNHEY, CDR2 SMNVEV (reference sequence). Trimming at V came to 6 bases and at J to 7 bases, leaving 9 bases not matched to a gene. The CDR3 DNA reads as TGTGCCAGCAGGCGATCCGACAGGGACAATTCACCCCTCCACTTT. Protein product: CASRRSDRDNSPLHF.

The chain employs TRBV12-5 and TRBJ2-1; 9 bases fit TRBD2. Losses at the gene ends were 1 base for V and 9 bases for J; bases not matched to a gene: 4. CDR3 length: 14 amino acids. From germline, CDR1 is LGHNT and CDR2 FRNRAP. In DNA, the CDR3 is TGTGCTAGTGGTTTGGGGACTAGCGTGAGTGAGCAGTTCTTC. This encodes CASGLGTSVSEQFF.

V and J are TRBV6-5 and TRBJ2-1; D remains unclear. The V end was cut by 10 bases, the J end by 7 bases, with 17 bases between. Per germline, CDR1 MNHEY and CDR2 SVGAGI. This CDR3 region has 13 residues. CDR3 sequence reads: CATQIRQWNEQFF. The DNA for the CDR3 is TGTGCCACCCAGATCCGCCAATGGAATGAGCAGTTCTTC.